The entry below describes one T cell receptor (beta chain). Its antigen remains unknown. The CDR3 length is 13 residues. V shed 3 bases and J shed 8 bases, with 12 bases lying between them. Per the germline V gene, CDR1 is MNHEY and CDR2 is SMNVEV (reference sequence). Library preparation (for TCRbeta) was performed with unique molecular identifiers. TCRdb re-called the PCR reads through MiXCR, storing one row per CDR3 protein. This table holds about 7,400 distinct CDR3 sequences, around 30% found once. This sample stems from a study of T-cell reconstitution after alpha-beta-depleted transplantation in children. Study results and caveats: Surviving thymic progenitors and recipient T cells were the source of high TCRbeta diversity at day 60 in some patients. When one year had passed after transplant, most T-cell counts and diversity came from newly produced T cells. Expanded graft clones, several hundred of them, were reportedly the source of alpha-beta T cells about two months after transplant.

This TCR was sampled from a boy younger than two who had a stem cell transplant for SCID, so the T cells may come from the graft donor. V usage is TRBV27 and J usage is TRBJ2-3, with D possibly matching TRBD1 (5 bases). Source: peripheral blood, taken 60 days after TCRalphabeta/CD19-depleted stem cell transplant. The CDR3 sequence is CASSFWAGITQYF. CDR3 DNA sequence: TGTGCCAGCAGTTTTTGGGCAGGGATTACGCAGTATTTT.